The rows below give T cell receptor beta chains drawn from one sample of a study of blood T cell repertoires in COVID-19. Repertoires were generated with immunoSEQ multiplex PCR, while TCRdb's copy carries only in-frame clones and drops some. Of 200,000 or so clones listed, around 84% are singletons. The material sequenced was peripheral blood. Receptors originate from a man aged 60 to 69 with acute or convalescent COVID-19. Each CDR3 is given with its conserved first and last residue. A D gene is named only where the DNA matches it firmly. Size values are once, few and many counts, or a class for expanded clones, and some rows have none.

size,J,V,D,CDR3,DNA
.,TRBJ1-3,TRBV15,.,CATSRVRSTGPGNTIYF,TGTGCCACCAGCAGAGTTAGGAGCACAGGTCCCGGAAACACCATATATTTT
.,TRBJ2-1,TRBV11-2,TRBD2,CASSLGRAGVYNEQFF,TGTGCCAGCAGCTTAGGCCGAGCGGGGGTTTACAATGAGCAGTTCTTC
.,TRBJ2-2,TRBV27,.,CASSLGSPGRKAGELFF,TGTGCCAGCAGCCTAGGGAGCCCAGGGAGGAAAGCCGGGGAGCTGTTTTTT
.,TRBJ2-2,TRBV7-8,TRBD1,CASSFRGTGGSTGELFF,TGTGCCAGCAGCTTTCGTGGGACAGGGGGGAGCACCGGGGAGCTGTTTTTT
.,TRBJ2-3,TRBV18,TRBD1,CASSPLTGGDTDTQYF,TGTGCCAGCTCACCACTCACAGGGGGAGACACAGATACGCAGTATTTT
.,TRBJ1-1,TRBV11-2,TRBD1,CASSLAGTGGLDTEAFF,TGTGCCAGCAGCTTAGCTGGGACAGGGGGCTTGGACACTGAAGCTTTCTTT
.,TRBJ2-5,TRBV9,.,CASSPPGVGGQETQYF,TGTGCCAGCAGCCCTCCGGGGGTTGGGGGTCAGGAGACCCAGTACTTC
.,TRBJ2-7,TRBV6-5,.,CASSLRVLGEQYF,TGTGCCAGCAGTCTCCGGGTCCTTGGGGAGCAGTACTTC
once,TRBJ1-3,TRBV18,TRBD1,CASSPGPRQGLSGNTIYF,TGTGCCAGCTCACCCGGGCCCCGACAGGGGCTTTCTGGAAACACCATATATTTT
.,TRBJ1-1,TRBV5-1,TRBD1,CASSPSTGLNTEAFF,TGCGCCAGCAGCCCCTCGACAGGGCTGAACACTGAAGCTTTCTTT
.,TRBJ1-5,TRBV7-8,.,CASSRTGESNQPQHF,TGTGCCAGCAGCCGGACGGGGGAGAGCAATCAGCCCCAGCATTTT
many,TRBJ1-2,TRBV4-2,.,CASSQTGSPNYGYTF,TGTGCCAGCAGCCAGACCGGTAGCCCTAACTATGGCTACACCTTC
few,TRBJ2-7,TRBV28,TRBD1,CASSLLQGANEQYF,TGTGCCAGCAGTTTATTACAGGGGGCCAACGAGCAGTACTTC
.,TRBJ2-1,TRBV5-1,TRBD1,CASSSQGAYNEQFF,TGCGCCAGCAGCTCTCAGGGGGCGTATAATGAGCAGTTCTTC
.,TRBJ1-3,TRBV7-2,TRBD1,CASSLDRGSGNTIYF,TGTGCCAGCAGCCTAGACAGGGGGTCCGGAAACACCATATATTTT
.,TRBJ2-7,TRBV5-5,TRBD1,CASKITGVNPSYEQYF,TGTGCCAGCAAAATTACAGGGGTGAATCCCTCCTACGAGCAGTACTTC
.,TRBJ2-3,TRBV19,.,CASSIDLQGRDTQYF,TGTGCCAGTAGTATAGATCTACAGGGCAGAGATACGCAGTATTTT
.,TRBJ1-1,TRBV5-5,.,CASSLEAGGNTEAFF,TGTGCCAGCAGCTTGGAAGCCGGGGGGAACACTGAAGCTTTCTTT
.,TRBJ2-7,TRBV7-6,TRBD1,CASSLTSDRAGAYEQYF,TGTGCCAGCAGCCTCACCTCCGACAGGGCCGGGGCCTACGAGCAGTACTTC
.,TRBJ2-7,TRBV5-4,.,CASSRRGYEQYF,TGTGCCAGCAGCCGAAGAGGCTACGAGCAGTACTTC
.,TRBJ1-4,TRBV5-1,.,CASSLVADEKLFF,TGCGCCAGCAGCTTGGTAGCAGATGAAAAACTGTTTTTT
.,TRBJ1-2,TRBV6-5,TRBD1,CASSYGRTGGGYGYTF,TGTGCCAGCAGTTACGGGCGAACAGGGGGCGGCTATGGCTACACCTTC
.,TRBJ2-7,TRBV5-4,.,CASSLAGVTYEQYF,TGTGCCAGCAGCTTGGCCGGGGTCACCTACGAGCAGTACTTC